The 2 T cell receptor beta chains listed next were all sequenced from one sample in a study of blood T cells in healthy people across ages. Using a J-beta primer mix together with a sample-barcoded 5' primer, a second PCR was run for about 6 to 11 cycles. Each CDR3 protein is one row after TCRdb ran MiXCR on the 5' RACE reads. In the table there are 1.5 million to 2 million distinct CDR3 sequences, 28% of which are singletons. The sample comprised blood. These TCRs come from a woman aged 25 to 39 in good health.

This clonotype was detected only a few times. CDR3 bases: TGTGCCAGCAGTTTCGGGACTAGGCCCTCGTTCTTC. It translates to CASSFGTRPSFF. The chain carries TRBV28 and TRBJ2-1; 8 bases are a match to TRBD2. In germline, CDR1 is MDHEN, CDR2 SYDVKM. J was trimmed by 15 bases and V by 3 bases; bases with no gene match: 7. The CDR3 contains 12 residues.

This clonotype occurred many times. This chain links TRBV6-5 with TRBJ1-2; 10 bases are shared with TRBD1. Germline loops: CDR1 MNHEY, CDR2 SVGAGI. The trim removed 8 bases at V and 4 bases at J, leaving 10 bases unmatched. This CDR3 is built from 15 residues. This chain's CDR3 is CASGDPGQGTYGYTF. CDR3 DNA: TGTGCCAGCGGAGACCCGGGACAGGGGACCTATGGCTACACCTTC.